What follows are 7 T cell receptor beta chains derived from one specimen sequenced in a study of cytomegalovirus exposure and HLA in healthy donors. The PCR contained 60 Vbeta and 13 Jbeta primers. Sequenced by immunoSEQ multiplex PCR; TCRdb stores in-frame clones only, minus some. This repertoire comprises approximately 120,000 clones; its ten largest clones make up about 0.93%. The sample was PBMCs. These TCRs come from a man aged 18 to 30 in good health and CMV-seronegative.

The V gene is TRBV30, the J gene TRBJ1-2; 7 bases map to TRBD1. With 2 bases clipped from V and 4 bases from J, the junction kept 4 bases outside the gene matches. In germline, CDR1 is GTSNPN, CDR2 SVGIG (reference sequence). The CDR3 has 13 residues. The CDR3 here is CAWSPTGTYGYTF. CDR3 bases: TGTGCCTGGAGTCCGACAGGGACCTATGGCTACACCTTC.

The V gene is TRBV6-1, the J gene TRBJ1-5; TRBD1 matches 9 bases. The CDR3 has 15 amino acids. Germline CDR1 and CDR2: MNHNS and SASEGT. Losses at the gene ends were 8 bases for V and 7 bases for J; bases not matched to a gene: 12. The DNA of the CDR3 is TGTGCCAGCGGTCTCGAGGGACAGGGACCCCAGCCCCAGCATTTT. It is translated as CASGLEGQGPQPQHF.

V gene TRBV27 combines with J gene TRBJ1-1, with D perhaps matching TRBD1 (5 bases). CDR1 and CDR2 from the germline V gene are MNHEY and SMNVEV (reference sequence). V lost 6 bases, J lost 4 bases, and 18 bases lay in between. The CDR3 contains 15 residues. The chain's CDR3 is CASSINGAQSTEAFF. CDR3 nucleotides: TGTGCCAGCAGCATTAATGGGGCACAGAGCACTGAAGCTTTCTTT.

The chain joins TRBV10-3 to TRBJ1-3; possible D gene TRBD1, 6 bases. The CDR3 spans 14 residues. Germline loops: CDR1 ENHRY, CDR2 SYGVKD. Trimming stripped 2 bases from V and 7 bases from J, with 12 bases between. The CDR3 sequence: CAISETQGSNTIYF. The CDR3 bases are TGTGCCATCAGTGAGACGCAGGGGTCGAACACCATATATTTT.

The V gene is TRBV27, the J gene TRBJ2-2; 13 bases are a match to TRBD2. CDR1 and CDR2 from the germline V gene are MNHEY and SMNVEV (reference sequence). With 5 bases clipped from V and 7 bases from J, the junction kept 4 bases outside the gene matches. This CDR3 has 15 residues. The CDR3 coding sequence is TGTGCCAGCAGTCGGACTAGCGGGAGAGGCGGGGAGCTGTTTTTT. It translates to CASSRTSGRGGELFF.

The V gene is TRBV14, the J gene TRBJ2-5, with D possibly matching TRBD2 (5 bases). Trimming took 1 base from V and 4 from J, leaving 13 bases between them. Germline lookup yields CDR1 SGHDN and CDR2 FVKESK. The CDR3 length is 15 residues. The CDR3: CASSQVWETGETQYF. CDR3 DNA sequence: TGTGCCAGCAGCCAAGTGTGGGAGACGGGAGAGACCCAGTACTTC.

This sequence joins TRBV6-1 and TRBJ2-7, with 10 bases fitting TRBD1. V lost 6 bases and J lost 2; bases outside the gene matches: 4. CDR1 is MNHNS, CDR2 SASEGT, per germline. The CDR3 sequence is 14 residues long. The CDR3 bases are TGTGCCAGCAGGACGGGACAGGGGACCTACGAGCAGTACTTC. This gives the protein CASRTGQGTYEQYF.